The rows below give T cell receptor beta chains drawn from one sample of a study of cytomegalovirus exposure and HLA in healthy donors. Assay: immunoSEQ multiplex PCR; the TCRdb copy retains only in-frame clones and omits some. Of about 160,000 clones in the sample, 80% were seen once. The source material was PBMCs. The receptors here all came from a man between 25 and 39 years old in good health and CMV-seronegative. Both conserved end residues are part of each CDR3.

V gene	J gene	CDR3 protein
TRBV21-1	TRBJ2-7	CASSKDGRAGGSYEQYF
TRBV6-4	TRBJ1-5	CASSVYSNQPQHF
TRBV7-9	TRBJ2-3	CASTLGPLGLVTDTQYF
TRBV9	TRBJ1-5	CASSVGGWAENQPQHF
TRBV2	TRBJ2-7	CASRLDIYEQYF
TRBV28	TRBJ2-7	CASSLGQHAYEQYF
TRBV28	TRBJ1-2	CASSSPGTGNRGYTF
TRBV7-9	TRBJ1-1	CASSLQGVDAFF
TRBV30	TRBJ1-4	CALGSPPGEKLFF
TRBV28	TRBJ2-7	CASSLGPGLAVTYEQYF
TRBV7-9	TRBJ2-1	CASSSLQGAGEQFF
TRBV30	TRBJ1-5	CAWSTTGEQPQHF
TRBV5-4	TRBJ2-1	CASSVGLADYNEQFF
TRBV5-6	TRBJ1-2	CASSWAGDGYTF
TRBV30	TRBJ2-3	CAWNPTGTGGTDTQYF
TRBV2	TRBJ2-5	CASSVGGVETQYF
TRBV7-9	TRBJ2-3	CASSSQAPPSTDTQYF
TRBV7-2	TRBJ2-3	CASSLQAGGTTDTQYF
TRBV9	TRBJ2-5	CASSLGGTGEETQYF
TRBV10-2	TRBJ2-1	CASSEYRTGGGNEQFF
TRBV29-1	TRBJ2-1	CSVEEDLRGIAREQFF
TRBV19	TRBJ2-6	CASSLLTANSGANVLTF
TRBV13	TRBJ2-1	CASSSPDRVGINEQFF
TRBV7-9	TRBJ2-7	CSSSSGGLAVTYEQYF
TRBV9	TRBJ1-2	CASSAGLYGYTF
TRBV19	TRBJ2-1	CASRHNLGLAGGPNEQFF
TRBV4-3	TRBJ2-7	CASSQDGALGEQYF
TRBV19	TRBJ1-2	CASSHPGQGITGYTF
TRBV9	TRBJ1-3	CASSVGDSGNTIYF
TRBV30	TRBJ1-3	CAWNAQGSGNTIYF
TRBV19	TRBJ2-5	CASSPHPPGGRETQYF
TRBV7-9	TRBJ2-2	CASSSPGQANTGELFF
TRBV5-4	TRBJ2-3	CASSSEAGGKGDTQYF
TRBV19	TRBJ1-1	CASSMGQGRTEAFF
TRBV30	TRBJ1-5	CAWSSSGDQPQHF
TRBV7-6	TRBJ1-2	CASSLGGDGTNYGYTF
TRBV28	TRBJ2-7	CASSPRPGTGKPLAEYEQYF
TRBV27	TRBJ2-3	CASSPAQQGAGTDTQYF
TRBV4-3	TRBJ2-3	CASSQDQSTDTQYF
TRBV28	TRBJ1-5	CASRGTGWGNQPQHF
TRBV10-2	TRBJ2-7	CASSPGLAGYEQYF
TRBV5-6	TRBJ1-1	CASSRTGTNTEAFF
TRBV28	TRBJ1-4	CASSLIHATNEKLFF
TRBV7-6	TRBJ2-2	CASSLGQRSTGELFF
TRBV25-1	TRBJ1-1	CASSEFGDRVNTEAFF
TRBV6-1	TRBJ2-5	CASSLDRQETQYF
TRBV27	TRBJ1-1	CASSPHPPRQGGTEAFF
TRBV6-5	TRBJ1-1	CASSYSLGKTEAFF
TRBV28	TRBJ2-7	CASSMTVYEQYF
TRBV30	TRBJ1-3	CASTGDSYARGHSGNTIYF
TRBV10-1	TRBJ2-1	CATSPFNSGDEQFF
TRBV19	TRBJ1-1	CASSISGQINTEAFF
TRBV9	TRBJ1-4	CASSPRQGGGEKLFF